A single TCR beta chain is shown here with its context. The antigen is not known. The sample originates from a study of Ad26.COV2.S vaccination and SARS-CoV-2 variants. Study in general: Each vaccinee took Ad26.COV2.S intramuscularly, once or twice 56 days apart.

Here immunoSEQ multiplex PCR was the method, and the copy in TCRdb shows in-frame clones only, minus some. In the table there are roughly 380,000 clones, approximately 85% of which are singletons. Study-wide findings and caveats: Comparable non-spike TCR breadth was observed in vaccine and placebo recipients.

Documented treatment: around 19 received Ad26.COV2.S at low or high dose, single or two shots; several received placebo; per-sample allocation not given. Samples were taken on day 63 after the first vaccine or placebo injection. The sequence derives from a person aged 18-60 years who received the Ad26.COV2.S COVID-19 vaccine or a placebo. The sample in question was peripheral blood, obtained in a trial of Ad26.COV2.S vaccine versus placebo.

The CDR3 region is CASSLGRGFEEQYF. For the CDR3, the DNA is TGTGCCAGCAGCTTAGGGCGGGGTTTTGAAGAGCAGTACTTC. The genes are TRBV7-9 and TRBJ2-7, with a tentative D call TRBD2 (6 bases). The germline V gene has CDR1 SEHNR and CDR2 FQNEAQ (reference sequence). V lost 1 base, J lost 7 bases, and 14 bases lay in between. The CDR3 consists of 14 residues.